The T cell receptor (beta chain) under discussion was sequenced for a study of cytomegalovirus exposure and HLA in healthy donors. 60 Vbeta and 13 Jbeta primers were used in PCR. Generated by immunoSEQ multiplex PCR, the TCRdb table keeps only in-frame clones and is missing some. The data show about 78,000 clones, with 55% to 75% seen just once and around 5% held by the top ten. Per the germline V gene, CDR1 is SGHNT and CDR2 is YYREEE (reference sequence). Trimming removed 4 bases from V and 2 bases from J; junction bases left unmatched: 2. The CDR3 is made up of 16 amino acids. The sequenced material came from PBMCs. This receptor was identified in a young man in good health and CMV-seropositive. The chain is built from TRBV5-4 and TRBJ2-3; 15 nucleotides agree with TRBD2. The DNA of the CDR3 is TGTGCCAGCAGCGGACTAGCGGGGGGGGTCACAGATACGCAGTATTTT. It yields the protein CASSGLAGGVTDTQYF.